The rows below give T cell receptor beta chains drawn from one sample of a study of CD8 T cells in Susac syndrome. MiXCR, run by TCRdb on the immunoSEQ multiplex PCR reads, gives a single entry per CDR3 protein. The data contain 84,000 or so distinct CDR3 sequences, 94% of them singletons. Sequencing was performed on CD8+ T cells from PBMCs. The source of these receptors is a human donor with Susac syndrome. Both conserved end residues are part of each CDR3. Fields, in order: CDR3 protein, CDR3 DNA, V gene, J gene, D gene. A D gene is named only where the DNA matches it firmly.

CASRGTVTDTQYF	TGTGCCAGCAGGGGGACAGTCACAGATACGCAGTATTTT	TRBV6-5	TRBJ2-3	TRBD1
CASSLMVPLSQETQYF	TGTGCCAGCAGTTTAATGGTACCCTTATCCCAAGAGACCCAGTACTTC	TRBV27	TRBJ2-5	.
CSVDPDSSYNEQFF	TGCAGCGTGGACCCCGATAGCTCCTACAATGAGCAGTTCTTC	TRBV29-1	TRBJ2-1	.
CASSARQFETATGASYGYTF	TGCGCCAGCAGTGCCCGCCAATTTGAGACGGCTACGGGAGCTAGCTATGGCTACACCTTC	TRBV23-1	TRBJ1-2	.
CASSPRADTEAFF	TGTGCCAGCAGTCCCAGGGCTGACACTGAAGCTTTCTTT	TRBV12-3/TRBV12-4	TRBJ1-1	.
CASTPKTEAFF	TGTGCCAGCACGCCTAAGACTGAAGCTTTCTTT	TRBV13	TRBJ1-1	.
CASSLSIVAGEMDLNEQFF	TGTGCCAGCAGTTTATCGATTGTGGCTGGGGAAATGGATCTAAATGAGCAGTTCTTC	TRBV27	TRBJ2-1	.
CASSGIGDGYTF	TGTGCCAGCTCCGGGATCGGGGACGGCTACACCTTC	TRBV7-9	TRBJ1-2	.
CASSQTPLGSRTYEQYF	TGTGCCAGCAGCCAAACCCCTTTAGGGTCGAGAACCTACGAGCAGTACTTC	TRBV7-9	TRBJ2-7	.
CASSQGLADAGDTQYF	TGCGCCAGCAGCCAGGGACTAGCGGATGCTGGAGATACGCAGTATTTT	TRBV5-1	TRBJ2-3	TRBD2
CASSYATNEKLFF	TGTGCCAGCAGCTATGCAACTAATGAAAAACTGTTTTTT	TRBV7-9	TRBJ1-4	.